This T cell receptor beta chain was recorded in a study of sequential checkpoint blockade in melanoma. Study summary: After both sequences, patients received maintenance nivolumab.

Per the germline V gene, CDR1 is MNHNY and CDR2 is SVGAGI (reference sequence). The V gene end was trimmed by 2 bases and the J gene end by 5 bases; junction bases not matched to a gene: 7. CDR3 length: 15 amino acids. Using immunoSEQ multiplex PCR, the repertoire was profiled, and TCRdb retains in-frame clones only, with some absent. The sample lists around 9,100 clones, approximately 76% seen once, with approximately 25% in the top ten. Treatment of the sample: randomized to nivolumab then ipilimumab (arm A) or the reverse (arm B). PBMC sorting kept live CD3+CD8+ cells without CD19 or CD56. The genes are TRBV6-6 and TRBJ2-3; 7 nucleotides agree with TRBD2. The sample here was CD8+ T cells sorted from blood (inferred from file names), taken from a patient given nivolumab and ipilimumab in sequence. This TCR derives from a human donor with melanoma. In DNA form, the CDR3 reads TGTGCCAGCAGTTACGGGCGGGAGCAGGGAGATACGCAGTATTTT. Its translation: CASSYGREQGDTQYF.